One sample yielded the 10 T cell receptor beta chains listed below, sequenced in a study of blood T cell repertoires in COVID-19. Method: immunoSEQ multiplex PCR; TCRdb's copy keeps in-frame clones and lacks some. The data contain about 270,000 clones, roughly 85% of them singletons. Material: peripheral blood. These receptor sequences come from a woman in her late teens or twenties with acute or convalescent COVID-19.

The V gene is TRBV28, the J gene TRBJ2-3; no reliable D call. V lost 2 bases to trimming and J lost 0 bases, with 9 bases between them. The CDR3 length is 15 residues. CDR1 and CDR2 from the germline V gene are MDHEN and SYDVKM. In DNA form, the CDR3 reads TGTGCCAGCAGTTTAGTCACTCTGAGCACAGATACGCAGTATTTT. Translated: CASSLVTLSTDTQYF.

This rearrangement joins TRBV28 to TRBJ1-3; 7 nucleotides align to TRBD1. Germline V gene sequence: CDR1 MDHEN, CDR2 SYDVKM. The ends lost 7 bases at V and 1 base at J; junction bases unmatched: 7. There are 15 residues in the CDR3. The CDR3 DNA reads TGTGCCAGCACCGTGACAGGGACGTCTGGAAACACCATATATTTT. Protein: CASTVTGTSGNTIYF. Combining the CDR3 with reference TRBV28 and TRBJ1-3 gives the whole variable domain DVKVTQSSRYLVKRTGEKVFLECVQDMDHENMFWYRQDPGLGLRLIYFSYDVKMKEKGDIPEGYSVSREKKERFSLILESASTNQTSMYLCASTVTGTSGNTIYFGEGSWLTVV.

The chain couples TRBV19 to TRBJ2-5; 7 nucleotides line up with TRBD2. CDR1 and CDR2 from the germline V gene are LNHDA and SQIVND (reference sequence). V was clipped by 6 bases and J by 1 base; unmatched bases: 11. The CDR3 length is 16 residues. The DNA for the CDR3 is TGTGCCAGTAGGGACCCGGGACTATACGGCCAAGAGACCCAGTACTTC. The encoded protein is CASRDPGLYGQETQYF.

The J gene is TRBJ2-5, the V gene TRBV5-4; D may be TRBD1 (5 bases). Per germline, CDR1 SGHNT and CDR2 YYREEE (reference sequence). Trimming took off 4 bases at V and 1 base at J, with 14 bases between the two ends. The CDR3 has 15 residues. As DNA, the CDR3 is TGTGCCAGCAGCGATAAACGACAGAGCCAAGAGACCCAGTACTTC. Its protein is CASSDKRQSQETQYF. Supplemented by reference TRBV5-4 and TRBJ2-5, the full variable domain reads ETGVTQSPTHLIKTRGQQVTLRCSSQSGHNTVSWYQQALGQGPQFIFQYYREEENGRGNFPPRFSGLQFPNYSSELNVNALELDDSALYLCASSDKRQSQETQYFGPGTRLLVL.

The genes are TRBV4-3 and TRBJ1-1; TRBD1 matches 9 bases. V lost 4 bases, J lost 1 base, and 4 bases stayed unmatched. The germline CDR1 and CDR2 sequences are LGHNA and YSLEER. The CDR3 runs 15 residues. The CDR3 sequence: CASSLLDRGNTEAFF. The CDR3, as DNA: TGCGCCAGCAGCCTCCTGGACAGGGGGAACACTGAAGCTTTCTTT.

The chain has TRBV4-3 and TRBJ2-3; tentative D call: TRBD2 (5 bases). Looked up from germline, CDR1 is LGHNA and CDR2 is YSLEER. The V end was cut by 2 bases, the J end by 6 bases, with 9 bases between. The CDR3 extends over 13 amino acids. CDR3 in DNA: TGCGCCAGCAGCCAACGGGAAACCGATACGCAGTATTTT. It translates to CASSQRETDTQYF.

The CDR3 nucleotides are TGCGCCAGCAGTCTCGGAGGAGGGGCTGGGGCCAACGTCCTGACTTTC. Amino acids: CASSLGGGAGANVLTF. The rearrangement joins TRBV4-3 to TRBJ2-6, with D tentatively TRBD2 (6 bases). Trimming shortened V by 6 bases and J by 2 bases, and 14 bases separated the two germline ends. Germline V lookup: CDR1 LGHNA, CDR2 YSLEER. CDR3 length: 16 residues.

CDR3 in DNA: TGTGCCAGCAGCTTAGATCGGGGGGGGCATCAGCCCCAGCATTTT. Translation: CASSLDRGGHQPQHF. This sequence joins TRBV7-9 and TRBJ1-5; TRBD1 is a possible D gene (6 bases). The CDR3 is 15 residues long. The V and J ends lost 1 base and 5 bases respectively, with 12 bases between them. Germline CDR1 is SEHNR and CDR2 is FQNEAQ (reference sequence). Full variable domain (outside the CDR3, taken from reference TRBV7-9 and TRBJ1-5): DTGVSQNPRHKITKRGQNVTFRCDPISEHNRLYWYRQTLGQGPEFLTYFQNEAQLEKSRLLSDRFSAERPKGSFSTLEIQRTEQGDSAMYLCASSLDRGGHQPQHFGDGTRLSIL.

The CDR3 DNA is TGCAGCGTTGTGCGGGACAGGGGTGGCACAGATACGCAGTATTTT. Protein: CSVVRDRGGTDTQYF. The chain joins TRBV29-1 to TRBJ2-3; 10 nucleotides agree with TRBD1. This CDR3 has 15 residues. Germline V gene sequence: CDR1 SQVTM, CDR2 ANQGSEA. The J segment lost 1 base and the V segment lost 4 bases, leaving 5 bases of the junction unmatched.

This clone appeared a few times. The rearrangement links TRBV28 to TRBJ1-2; D might be TRBD1 (5 bases). Trimming removed 6 bases at V and 4 bases at J, with 21 bases between. The CDR3 loop spans 16 amino acids. Germline CDR1 MDHEN, CDR2 SYDVKM. In DNA form, the CDR3 reads TGTGCCAGCAGCCCCCCCCCGCTACAAGGGGCCTATGGCTACACCTTC. This encodes CASSPPPLQGAYGYTF.